This T cell receptor (beta chain) was observed in a study of shared clonotypes between healthy human individuals. The study, taken as a whole, reports: Few donors limited the genetic and exposure-history diversity represented.

The donors were all Caucasian adults (living in Nashville, Tennessee). Every subset's genomic DNA went evenly onto several immunoSEQ plates. Replicate PCRs for sorted subsets used around 200 ng DNA; this equaled 25,000 to 30,000 T cell genomes. Produced via immunoSEQ multiplex PCR; TCRdb's table is partial and in-frame only. This table has 600,000 to 800,000 clones, approximately 77% appearing once. A note on this clone: Antigen specificity is unknown.

This clonotype was sampled from a woman aged 25 to 39 in good health. Sequenced material: memory CD4+ T cells sorted from blood. Subset reported: CD45RA-negative fraction.

In DNA form, the CDR3 reads TGTGCCAGCTCACGGGGCGCGAGCACAGATACGCAGTATTTT. Translated, it gives CASSRGASTDTQYF. The rearrangement uses TRBV18 and TRBJ2-3; tentatively, D is TRBD1 (5 bases). V was shortened by 4 bases and J by 0 bases, with 8 bases between the two germline ends. Germline values: CDR1 KGHSH, CDR2 LQKENI. This CDR3 is 14 amino acids long. The full variable domain, its missing parts supplied by reference TRBV18 and TRBJ2-3, is NAGVMQNPRHLVRRRGQEARLRCSPMKGHSHVYWYRQLPEEGLKFMVYLQKENIIDESGMPKERFSAEFPKEGPSILRIQQVVRGDSAAYFCASSRGASTDTQYFGPGTRLTVL.